A single sample is the source of the 30 T cell receptor beta chains below, sequenced in a study of early T cells in non-severe SARS-CoV-2 infection. One entry per CDR3 protein, called by TCRdb with MiXCR from the 5' RACE reads. Here the sample spans approximately 39,000 distinct CDR3 sequences, less than 7.5% being singletons. Source: whole blood, taken at baseline. These receptors all stem from an adult who was a healthcare worker with PCR-confirmed SARS-CoV-2 infection or an uninfected control (not recorded which).

There are many counts of this clonotype. The rearrangement uses TRBV6-1 and TRBJ2-1; 8 nucleotides match TRBD2. The CDR3 is 16 amino acids. Looked up from germline, CDR1 is MNHNS and CDR2 is SASEGT. J was trimmed by 3 bases and V by 0 bases; bases with no gene match: 4. Written as DNA, the CDR3 is TGTGCCAGCAGTGAAGCAACTAGCGGCTTCTACAATGAGCAGTTCTTC. Translated, it gives CASSEATSGFYNEQFF.

The chain joins TRBV28 to TRBJ1-4, with TRBD1 matching 10 bases. Germline assignment: CDR1 MDHEN and CDR2 SYDVKM. The CDR3 is 15 amino acids. Trimming removed 4 bases from V and 8 bases from J; junction bases left unmatched: 7. CDR3 bases: TGTGCCAGCAGTTCCTGGGACAGGGGAGGGGAAAAACTGTTTTTT. Its protein product is CASSSWDRGGEKLFF.

This clonotype was counted between two and nine times. The chain combines TRBV6-2 or TRBV6-3 with TRBJ2-7, with 9 positions matching TRBD1. CDR3 size: 14 residues. V lost 4 bases, J lost 4 bases, and 5 bases stayed unmatched. CDR1 is MNHEY and CDR2 is SVGEGT in the germline V gene. Written as DNA, the CDR3 is TGTGCCAGCAGTTTAAACAGGGGGCCGTACGAGCAGTACTTC. This sequence encodes CASSLNRGPYEQYF.

Only a few counts were recorded for this clonotype. The chain joins TRBV6-4 to TRBJ2-1; TRBD2 matches 8 bases. The trim removed 6 bases at V and 1 base at J, leaving 5 bases unmatched. The germline CDR1 and CDR2 sequences are MRHNA and SNTAGT. This CDR3 comprises 15 residues. The CDR3 reads CASRVTSGSYNEQFF. DNA of the CDR3: TGTGCCAGCAGAGTTACTAGCGGTTCCTACAATGAGCAGTTCTTC.

This clonotype was detected many times. V gene TRBV24-1 combines with J gene TRBJ2-2; 11 bases align to TRBD1. CDR1 and CDR2 (germline): KGHDR, SFDVKD. Trimming removed 9 bases from V and 7 bases from J; junction bases left unmatched: 15. The CDR3 is 17 amino acids. In nucleotides, the CDR3 is TGTGCCACCCGCGGACAGGGGGCGAGGGGGACCGTCGGGGAGCTGTTTTTT. Translation gives CATRGQGARGTVGELFF.

The chain combines TRBV29-1 with TRBJ2-5; no definite D call. Trimming took 5 bases from V and 2 from J, leaving 9 bases between them. The CDR3 is made up of 12 amino acids. Germline CDR1 reads SQVTM; CDR2 reads ANQGSEA. The CDR3 reads CSVSSGQETQYF. CDR3 bases: TGCAGCGTTTCGTCTGGACAAGAGACCCAGTACTTC. Drawing the rest from reference TRBV29-1 and TRBJ2-5, the complete variable domain is SAVISQKPSRDICQRGTSLTIQCQVDSQVTMMFWYRQQPGQSLTLIATANQGSEATYESGFVIDKFPISRPNLTFSTLTVSNMSPEDSSIYLCSVSSGQETQYFGPGTRLLVL.

The sample holds many counts of this clonotype. A clone one base away is much larger, so this may be a read error. The chain employs TRBV11-1 and TRBJ1-5; tentative D call: TRBD1 (5 bases). Germline CDR1 is SGHAT and CDR2 is FQDESV (reference sequence). The V gene lost 2 bases and the J gene lost 0 bases, with 17 bases spanning the gap. The CDR3 extends over 18 amino acids. CDR3 bases: TGTGCCAGCAGCTTAAGTGCAGGGAAAACGTATAGCAATCAGCCCCAGCATTTT. Translated: CASSLSAGKTYSNQPQHF.

This clonotype occurred a few times. V and J are TRBV7-9 and TRBJ2-3; D possibly corresponds to TRBD2 (6 bases). CDR1 is SEHNR and CDR2 is FQNEAQ in the germline V gene (reference sequence). The CDR3 covers 14 residues. V was shortened by 5 bases and J by 4 bases, with 13 bases between the two germline ends. This chain's CDR3 is CASSPETSADTQYF. CDR3 coding DNA: TGTGCCAGCAGCCCAGAGACTAGTGCAGATACGCAGTATTTT.

Of note for this clonotype: A single base separates this from a much larger clone, so it may be a read error. This sequence joins TRBV20-1 and TRBJ2-7, with TRBD2 as a possible D gene (5 bases). This CDR3 comprises 13 residues. Germline values: CDR1 DFQATT, CDR2 SNEGSKA (reference sequence). As DNA, the CDR3 is TGCAGTGCTCAGAGGCAGGACTCCTACGTGCAGTACTTC. It codes for CSAQRQDSYVQYF.

This chain links TRBV7-9 with TRBJ1-1, with D uncertain. This CDR3 spans 12 amino acids. V was pared by 2 bases and J by 3 bases, with 4 bases between. Germline CDR1 is SEHNR and CDR2 is FQNEAQ (reference sequence). The CDR3: CASSLSYTEAFF. As DNA, the CDR3 is TGTGCCAGCAGCTTATCCTACACTGAAGCTTTCTTT.

This clonotype was picked up many times. This chain links TRBV20-1 with TRBJ1-1; D remains unclear. V lost 1 base and J lost 4, with 10 bases in between. The CDR3 has 13 residues. CDR1 is DFQATT, CDR2 SNEGSKA, per germline (reference sequence). This chain's CDR3 is CSARGPVGTEAFF. CDR3 DNA sequence: TGCAGTGCTAGAGGGCCCGTGGGCACTGAAGCTTTCTTT.

This chain links TRBV12-3 or TRBV12-4 with TRBJ2-7, with D possibly matching TRBD1 (5 bases). CDR3 length: 12 residues. V was shortened by 5 bases and J by 4 bases, with 9 bases between the two germline ends. CDR3 region: CASSPGSYEQYF. DNA for the CDR3: TGTGCCAGCAGTCCAGGGTCTTACGAGCAGTACTTC.

There are a few counts of this clonotype. The chain couples TRBV20-1 to TRBJ2-5; either TRBD1 or TRBD2 may fit D (6 bases each). The V end lost 2 bases, the J end lost 5 bases, and 15 bases lay between the germline ends. Germline CDR1 and CDR2: DFQATT and SNEGSKA (reference sequence). The CDR3 covers 14 residues. The CDR3: CSARPPGGGETQYF. The CDR3 DNA sequence: TGCAGTGCTAGACCGCCCGGGGGCGGGGAGACCCAGTACTTC.

This clonotype has more than one count but fewer than ten. The chain has TRBV11-2 and TRBJ2-3; 10 bases are a match to TRBD1. The germline V gene encodes CDR1 SGHAT and CDR2 FQNNGV. With 5 bases clipped from V and 2 bases from J, the junction kept 7 bases outside the gene matches. The CDR3 has 16 residues. CDR3 coding DNA: TGTGCCAGCAGCCCAAGGACAGGGGGTAACACAGATACGCAGTATTTT. This gives the protein CASSPRTGGNTDTQYF.

This clonotype has a count of ten or more. This rearrangement joins TRBV29-1 to TRBJ2-1; no reliable D call. This CDR3 region has 14 residues. Germline CDR1 and CDR2: SQVTM and ANQGSEA. V shed 5 bases and J shed 0 bases, with 11 bases lying between them. The DNA for the CDR3 is TGCAGCGTTACACTCACCAGCTCCTACAATGAGCAGTTCTTC. Translating it yields CSVTLTSSYNEQFF.

This clonotype was detected many times. This chain uses TRBV4-1 with TRBJ2-5, with 7 bases matching TRBD2. The V and J ends lost 0 bases and 0 bases, in that order; junction bases with no gene match: 4. CDR1 and CDR2 from the germline V gene are MGHRA and YSYEKL. CDR3 length equals 16 residues. CDR3 sequence reads: CASSQDGLADQETQYF. The CDR3 DNA reads TGCGCCAGCAGCCAAGATGGGCTAGCGGACCAAGAGACCCAGTACTTC.

J is TRBJ1-1 and V is TRBV30; D is unclear. The CDR3 spans 12 residues. With 2 bases removed from V and 3 bases from J, the gap between germline ends came to 7 bases. CDR1 is GTSNPN, CDR2 SVGIG, per germline (reference sequence). The chain's CDR3 is CAWSTGYTEAFF. In DNA form, the CDR3 reads TGTGCCTGGAGTACCGGGTACACTGAAGCTTTCTTT.

This clonotype was observed a handful of times. The CDR3: CASRPPGQPNYGYTF. In DNA, the CDR3 is TGTGCCAGCAGGCCACCGGGACAGCCTAACTATGGCTACACCTTC. The rearrangement links TRBV6-5 to TRBJ1-2, with 7 bases matching TRBD1. The CDR3 runs 15 residues. Germline CDR1 reads MNHEY; CDR2 reads SVGAGI. The ends lost 6 bases at V and 0 bases at J; junction bases unmatched: 7.

This clonotype was observed at least ten times. The chain combines TRBV6-5 with TRBJ2-2; TRBD1 agrees at 8 bases. The CDR3 has 13 residues. V dropped 6 bases and J dropped 6; count of bases not matched to a gene: 3. CDR1 is MNHEY, CDR2 SVGAGI, per germline. CDR3 protein: CASRTGEAGELFF. In DNA, the CDR3 is TGTGCCAGCAGGACAGGGGAGGCCGGGGAGCTGTTTTTT.

This clonotype was found a few times. The chain links TRBV4-2 to TRBJ2-7, with 10 bases that match TRBD2. Germline lookup yields CDR1 LGHNA and CDR2 YNFKEQ. Trimming took 1 base from V and 5 from J; bases not matched to a gene: 8. The CDR3 has 16 amino acids. The chain's CDR3 is CASSQVGAGGANEQYF. The CDR3 DNA reads TGTGCCAGCAGCCAAGTCGGAGCGGGAGGGGCCAACGAGCAGTACTTC.

This clonotype was recorded at least ten times. The J gene is TRBJ2-5, the V gene TRBV18; D ambiguous. Germline loops: CDR1 KGHSH, CDR2 LQKENI. CDR3 length: 12 amino acids. The V gene lost 2 bases and the J gene lost 4 bases, with 5 bases spanning the gap. This CDR3 is CASSPSSETQYF. As DNA, the CDR3 is TGTGCCAGCTCACCATCGTCAGAGACCCAGTACTTC.

This clonotype was counted between two and nine times. The chain carries TRBV5-1 and TRBJ2-7, with D perhaps TRBD1 or TRBD2 (5 bases each). The CDR3 length is 14 residues. The V and J ends lost 3 bases and 4 bases respectively, with 14 bases between them. The V gene's germline CDR1 is SGHRS and CDR2 YFSETQ. The CDR3 DNA is TGCGCCAGCAGCTGGGGACCAGGCGGATACGAGCAGTACTTC. Amino acids: CASSWGPGGYEQYF. The full variable domain, completed using reference TRBV5-1 and TRBJ2-7, is KAGVTQTPRYLIKTRGQQVTLSCSPISGHRSVSWYQQTPGQGLQFLFEYFSETQRNKGNFPGRFSGRQFSNSRSEMNVSTLELGDSALYLCASSWGPGGYEQYFGPGTRLTVT.

V usage is TRBV28 and J usage is TRBJ2-2; no clear D. The V and J ends lost 1 base and 0 bases respectively, with 9 bases between them. Germline V lookup: CDR1 MDHEN, CDR2 SYDVKM. This CDR3 has 16 amino acids. CDR3 residues: CASSLSRQPNTGELFF. In DNA form, the CDR3 reads TGTGCCAGCAGTTTATCAAGGCAGCCGAACACCGGGGAGCTGTTTTTT.

This clonotype appeared many times. The gene calls are TRBV20-1 and TRBJ2-7; 10 bases fit TRBD2. Per germline, CDR1 DFQATT and CDR2 SNEGSKA (reference sequence). V gave up 3 bases and J gave up 2 bases; unmatched junction bases: 7. CDR3 length equals 15 residues. CDR3 sequence (DNA): TGCAGTGCTAGTAGATTAGGACTAGCGGCCTACGAGCAGTACTTC. Amino acid sequence: CSASRLGLAAYEQYF.

This clonotype was seen more than once but under ten times. The CDR3, as DNA: TGTGCCAGCAGGTCACTAGCGGGGCAAGAGACCCAGTACTTC. Its translation: CASRSLAGQETQYF. V and J are TRBV7-8 and TRBJ2-5, with 10 bases that match TRBD2. Germline loops: CDR1 SGHVS, CDR2 FQNEAQ. This CDR3 spans 14 amino acids. With V trimmed by 6 bases and J by 2 bases, 3 bases remained unmatched.

The sample holds many counts of this clonotype. The chain joins TRBV28 to TRBJ1-5, with D unclear. This CDR3 contains 13 residues. Germline V gives CDR1 MDHEN, CDR2 SYDVKM. V was clipped by 6 bases and J by 0 bases, with 6 bases between them. The CDR3, as DNA: TGTGCCAGCAGAGTTCATAGCAATCAGCCCCAGCATTTT. Encoded protein: CASRVHSNQPQHF. The whole variable domain, remainder taken from reference TRBV28 and TRBJ1-5, is DVKVTQSSRYLVKRTGEKVFLECVQDMDHENMFWYRQDPGLGLRLIYFSYDVKMKEKGDIPEGYSVSREKKERFSLILESASTNQTSMYLCASRVHSNQPQHFGDGTRLSIL.

Ten or more counts support this clonotype. The chain has TRBV27 and TRBJ2-1; D uncertain. Trimming stripped 2 bases from V and 8 bases from J, with 10 bases between. CDR1 MNHEY and CDR2 SMNVEV come from the germline V gene (reference sequence). The CDR3 runs to 13 residues. CDR3 nucleotides: TGTGCCAGCAGTTTAAGGCTAGTCCATGAGCAGTTCTTC. Translated, it gives CASSLRLVHEQFF.

This clonotype has a handful of counts. The chain employs TRBV20-1 and TRBJ1-1, with 7 positions matching TRBD1. V lost 6 bases, J lost 0 bases, and 4 bases stayed unmatched. The CDR3 length is 13 residues. Germline-derived CDR1 and CDR2 are DFQATT and SNEGSKA (reference sequence). This CDR3 reads CSATGALNTEAFF. The CDR3 nucleotides are TGCAGTGCCACAGGGGCCCTGAACACTGAAGCTTTCTTT.

The table lists this clonotype with many counts. This rearrangement joins TRBV11-2 to TRBJ2-2; a possible D gene is TRBD1 (6 bases). The V gene's germline CDR1 is SGHAT and CDR2 FQNNGV. The CDR3 totals 15 residues. Trimming pared 5 bases from V and 4 bases from J, leaving 14 bases between. CDR3 nucleotide sequence: TGTGCCAGCAGCCCTACCACAGGGTCCACCGGGGAGCTGTTTTTT. Encoded protein: CASSPTTGSTGELFF.

This clonotype was seen ten or more times. The chain carries TRBV24-1 and TRBJ2-2, with 13 bases lining up with TRBD2. Germline loops: CDR1 KGHDR, CDR2 SFDVKD. The CDR3 totals 17 residues. With V trimmed by 6 bases and J by 5 bases, 8 bases remained unmatched. CDR3 nucleotides: TGTGCCACCAGTAAGGCTCGACTAGCGGGAGGAACCGGGGAGCTGTTTTTT. It codes for CATSKARLAGGTGELFF.